This TCR beta chain derives from a study of OX40 agonist ivuxolimab in advanced cancers. Concerning the study at large: Ivuxolimab was an agonistic, fully human IgG2 monoclonal antibody directed against OX40 (CD134), a costimulatory receptor. Intravenous ivuxolimab was administered to patients every 2 weeks at six dose levels: 0.01, 0.1, 0.3, 1.5, 3 and 10 mg/kg. Of the approximately 54 patients in dose escalation, some 19 had hepatocellular carcinoma, about 15 had melanoma, 9 had renal cell carcinoma and 9 had head and neck cancer. In the dose-escalation cohort, 65% to 90% of patients were male, and the mean age was roughly 60 years, with a range of about 20 to 79. Patients were allowed to have had prior anti-PD-1, anti-PD-L1 or anti-CTLA-4 therapy, and approximately 40% of the dose-escalation patients had been treated with checkpoint inhibitors. Three dose-escalation patients achieved partial responses, one with hepatocellular carcinoma and two with cutaneous melanoma. Peripheral TCRbeta sequencing was intended to test whether TCR sequence diversity was altered and clonal T-cell expansion was caused by ivuxolimab. The paper covers the monotherapy dose-escalation part of the phase I ivuxolimab trial, which included N of about 56 patients.

The trial excluded patients who had a history of autoimmune disease or were on systemic immunosuppression. Peripheral blood for TCR sequencing was collected from all dose cohorts at baseline, on cycle 4 day 1, and on cycle 7 day 1. The samples were drawn from a first-in-human, open-label, multicenter phase I dose-escalation trial of ivuxolimab. Adults with locally advanced or metastatic melanoma, renal cell, hepatocellular, or head and neck squamous cell carcinoma were enrolled in the trial. Before TCR sequencing, CD4+ T cells and CD8+ T cells from peripheral blood were sorted into separate populations. V trim: 1 base; J trim: 4 bases; unmatched bases: 9. Via the germline V gene (reference sequence), CDR1 is WNHNN and CDR2 SYGVQD. From the cysteine through the phenylalanine, the CDR3 covers 18 amino acids. The read is trimmed to its CDR3 DNA, 54 bases read in frame from base 1. Study-level results and caveats: Low levels of normalized T-cell clonal expansion were also seen in some patients who did not respond. Partial responders in the 0.1-3.0 mg/kg groups had among the lowest normalized peripheral clonal expansion, especially among CD8+ T cells. At doses of 0.1 to 3.0 mg/kg, clonal expansion of both CD4+ and CD8+ blood T cells was observed from baseline to week 6. The antigen specificity of the clonally expanded peripheral T cells was not determined. After ivuxolimab, CD8+ T cells had more expanded clones than CD4+ T cells on average.

For sequencing of the TCRbeta CDR3 region, genomic DNA was extracted from the sorted cells. TCRbeta CDR3 regions were sequenced using the immunoSEQ Assay. TCRdb obtained this table from immuneACCESS and retained in-frame rearrangements with V and J assigned. These tables miss some clones; where compared with another copy, unresolved V genes account for less than half of the shortfall, and the remainder is unexplained. This sample gives 75,000 to 95,000 clones in total; roughly 90% of them show up just once. The top ten clonotypes cover approximately 0.56% of the sample. This clone occurred a few times. The antigen this receptor binds is unknown. No base quality values were provided; no much bigger clone lies one nucleotide off.

The clonotype comes from an adult with an advanced solid tumor such as melanoma, head and neck, liver or kidney cancer. Sequences were derived from CD4+ or CD8+ T cells sorted from blood, sampled in a trial of the OX40 agonist ivuxolimab. The V and J genes are TRBV10-1 and TRBJ2-2; TRBD2 lines up with 10 middle nucleotides. The CDR3 corresponds to CASSEWASGSLGTGELFF. The nucleotide sequence reads TGCGCCAGCAGTGAGTGGGCTAGCGGGAGTCTTGGCACCGGGGAGCTGTTTTTT.